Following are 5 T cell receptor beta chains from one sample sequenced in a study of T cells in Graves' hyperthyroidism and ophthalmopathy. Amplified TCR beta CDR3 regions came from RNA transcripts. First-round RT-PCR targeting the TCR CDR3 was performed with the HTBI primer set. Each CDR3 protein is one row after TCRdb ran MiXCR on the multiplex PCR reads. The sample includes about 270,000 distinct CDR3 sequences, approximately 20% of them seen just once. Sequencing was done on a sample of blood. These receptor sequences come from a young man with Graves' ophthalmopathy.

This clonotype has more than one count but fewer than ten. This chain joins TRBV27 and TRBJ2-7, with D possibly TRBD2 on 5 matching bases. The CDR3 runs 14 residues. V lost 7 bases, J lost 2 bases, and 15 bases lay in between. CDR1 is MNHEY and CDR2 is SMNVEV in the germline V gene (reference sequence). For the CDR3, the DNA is TGTGCCAGCAATCCCACCGGGAACGCCTACGAGCAGTACTTC. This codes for CASNPTGNAYEQYF.

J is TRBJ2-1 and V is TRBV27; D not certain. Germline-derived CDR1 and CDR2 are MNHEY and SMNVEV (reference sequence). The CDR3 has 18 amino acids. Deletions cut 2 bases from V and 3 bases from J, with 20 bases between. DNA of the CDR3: TGTGCCAGCAGTTTAGCTCCTCCATTACAAGTTTACTACAATGAGCAGTTCTTC. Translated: CASSLAPPLQVYYNEQFF.

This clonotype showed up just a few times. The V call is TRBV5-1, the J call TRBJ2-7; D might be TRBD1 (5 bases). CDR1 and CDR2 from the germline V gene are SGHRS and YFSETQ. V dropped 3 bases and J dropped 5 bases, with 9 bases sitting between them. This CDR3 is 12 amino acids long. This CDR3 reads CASSSDSHEQYF. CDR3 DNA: TGCGCCAGCAGCTCAGACAGCCACGAGCAGTACTTC.

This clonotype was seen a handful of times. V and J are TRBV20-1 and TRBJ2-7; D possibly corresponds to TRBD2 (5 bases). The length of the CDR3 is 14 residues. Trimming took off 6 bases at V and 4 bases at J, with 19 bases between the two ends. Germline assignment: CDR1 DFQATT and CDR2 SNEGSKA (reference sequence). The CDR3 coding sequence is TGCAGTGCCCAAAATGAGGGCTTTCTTTACGAGCAGTACTTC. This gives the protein CSAQNEGFLYEQYF.

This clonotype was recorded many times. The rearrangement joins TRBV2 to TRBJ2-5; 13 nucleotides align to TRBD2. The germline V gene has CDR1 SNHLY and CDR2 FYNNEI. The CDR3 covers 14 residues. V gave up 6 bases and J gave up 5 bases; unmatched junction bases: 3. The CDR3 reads CASSRTSGSETQYF. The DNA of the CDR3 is TGTGCCAGCAGCAGGACTAGCGGGAGTGAGACCCAGTACTTC.